The 29 T cell receptor beta chains below were found in one sample sequenced in a study of T cells after yellow fever vaccination. TCRdb reanalysed the 5' RACE reads using MiXCR and keeps one entry per CDR3 protein. The sample lists hundreds of thousands of distinct CDR3 sequences; around a sixth were seen once. Sequenced material: PBMCs, taken before the yellow fever booster vaccination. These receptors were taken from a man younger than 35 who received the YFV17D yellow fever vaccine.

This clonotype was recorded at least ten times. This chain joins TRBV7-3 and TRBJ2-1; TRBD2 agrees at 7 bases. Unmatched junction bases numbered 4, after V lost 2 bases and J lost 6 bases. The CDR3 totals 14 residues. From germline, CDR1 is SGHTA and CDR2 FQGTGA. The CDR3 DNA reads as TGTGCCAGCAGCTTACTAGCGGCGAGCAATGAGCAGTTCTTC. This codes for CASSLLAASNEQFF.

This clonotype was seen a handful of times. The rearrangement uses TRBV5-1 and TRBJ1-1; D unclear. Trimming shortened V by 0 bases and J by 2 bases, and 11 bases separated the two germline ends. The length of the CDR3 is 15 residues. Per germline, CDR1 SGHRS and CDR2 YFSETQ. DNA for the CDR3: TGCGCCAGCAGCTTGGAGGCGGAAACAAACACTGAAGCTTTCTTT. Encoded protein: CASSLEAETNTEAFF.

This clonotype has a handful of counts. V is TRBV27 and J is TRBJ2-3; weak D call: TRBD1 (6 bases). V lost 6 bases to trimming and J lost 6 bases, with 10 bases between them. The CDR3 has 12 residues. CDR1 and CDR2 from the germline V gene are MNHEY and SMNVEV (reference sequence). CDR3 nucleotides: TGTGCCAGCAGACCACAGGGTGATACGCAGTATTTT. Amino acid sequence: CASRPQGDTQYF.

The rearrangement uses TRBV9 and TRBJ2-3, with D unclear. Germline loops: CDR1 SGDLS, CDR2 YYNGEE. V lost 4 bases and J lost 4, with 13 bases in between. The CDR3 consists of 14 residues. As DNA, the CDR3 is TGTGCCAGCAGCATCATGACCCCCGCAGATACGCAGTATTTT. Translated, it gives CASSIMTPADTQYF.

This clonotype was counted a few times. The chain combines TRBV7-9 with TRBJ2-3; D is possibly TRBD2 (6 bases). This CDR3 has 14 amino acids. CDR1 is SEHNR and CDR2 is FQNEAQ in the germline V gene (reference sequence). V was cut by 4 bases and J by 2 bases, with 10 bases left in between. The CDR3 loop is CASSSSGVTDTQYF. CDR3 bases: TGTGCCAGCAGCTCTTCGGGGGTCACAGATACGCAGTATTTT. Together with reference TRBV7-9 and TRBJ2-3, the CDR3 gives the full variable domain: DTGVSQNPRHKITKRGQNVTFRCDPISEHNRLYWYRQTLGQGPEFLTYFQNEAQLEKSRLLSDRFSAERPKGSFSTLEIQRTEQGDSAMYLCASSSSGVTDTQYFGPGTRLTVL.

The chain carries TRBV4-2 and TRBJ2-5; tentative D call: TRBD1 (6 bases). The germline CDR1 and CDR2 sequences are LGHNA and YNFKEQ. The CDR3 length is 16 residues. Trimming stripped 0 bases from V and 5 bases from J, with 16 bases between. CDR3 sequence: CASSQDPARRGETQYF. The CDR3 coding sequence is TGTGCCAGCAGCCAAGATCCGGCGCGAAGGGGGGAGACCCAGTACTTC.

This clonotype was recorded many times. J is TRBJ1-2 and V is TRBV6-5, with 7 bases that match TRBD1. J was trimmed by 9 bases and V by 2 bases; bases with no gene match: 9. This CDR3 spans 14 amino acids. CDR1 is MNHEY, CDR2 SVGAGI, per germline. CDR3 amino acids: CASSYDQGVQSYTF. The CDR3 region has the DNA TGTGCCAGCAGTTACGATCAGGGGGTTCAAAGCTACACCTTC.

This clonotype appeared a few times. The V gene is TRBV7-2, the J gene TRBJ1-2; D gene ambiguous. CDR1 and CDR2 from the germline V gene are SGHTA and FQGNSA. The germline V and J ends were trimmed by 3 bases and 6 bases, with 14 bases remaining between them. The CDR3 loop spans 14 amino acids. The CDR3 DNA follows: TGTGCCAGCAGCTTTGGTAGGGCAGTGAATGGCTACACCTTC. It yields the protein CASSFGRAVNGYTF.

J is TRBJ2-4 and V is TRBV28, with a tentative D call TRBD2 (6 bases). Germline-derived CDR1 and CDR2 are MDHEN and SYDVKM. With 6 bases removed from V and 6 bases from J, the gap between germline ends came to 18 bases. This CDR3 has 15 residues. In nucleotides, the CDR3 is TGTGCCAGCAGGGAGTCGGGGGTATTGAGAAACATTCAGTACTTC. Translating gives CASRESGVLRNIQYF.

This clonotype was detected a few times. This sequence joins TRBV7-2 and TRBJ2-2, with D perhaps given as TRBD1 or TRBD2 (6 bases each). The V end was cut by 7 bases, the J end by 0 bases, with 12 bases between. This CDR3 has 15 amino acids. Germline CDR1 reads SGHTA; CDR2 reads FQGNSA. CDR3 DNA sequence: TGTGCCAGCATGGGTAGGGGGGCGAACACCGGGGAGCTGTTTTTT. Its protein is CASMGRGANTGELFF.

The table lists this clonotype with a few counts. The rearrangement joins TRBV29-1 to TRBJ2-1, with D possibly matching TRBD1 (6 bases). Germline CDR1 and CDR2: SQVTM and ANQGSEA. The CDR3 sequence is 15 residues long. V was cut by 3 bases and J by 2 bases, with 14 bases left in between. The CDR3 DNA is TGCAGCGTTGAGAGGGGGTCGTTGACCTACAATGAGCAGTTCTTC. Its translation is CSVERGSLTYNEQFF.

This clonotype was seen a few times. This chain uses TRBV6-1 with TRBJ2-5; D could derive from TRBD1 or TRBD2 (6 bases each). Trimming cost V 2 bases and J 8 bases, with 15 bases left between them. The CDR3 is made up of 14 amino acids. The V gene's germline CDR1 is MNHNS and CDR2 SASEGT. The CDR3 loop is CASSERGAVDTQYF. CDR3 DNA: TGTGCCAGCAGTGAAAGGGGGGCTGTAGATACCCAGTACTTC.

The chain joins TRBV7-9 to TRBJ1-3, with D tentatively TRBD1 (5 bases). The CDR3 loop spans 16 amino acids. Per the germline V gene, CDR1 is SEHNR and CDR2 is FQNEAQ (reference sequence). Trimming took off 3 bases at V and 4 bases at J, with 16 bases between the two ends. CDR3 amino acids: CASSLSRDLGGNTIYF. The CDR3 region has the DNA TGTGCCAGCAGCTTGTCCAGGGATTTGGGGGGAAACACCATATATTTT. The whole variable domain, filled in from reference TRBV7-9 and TRBJ1-3, reads DTGVSQNPRHKITKRGQNVTFRCDPISEHNRLYWYRQTLGQGPEFLTYFQNEAQLEKSRLLSDRFSAERPKGSFSTLEIQRTEQGDSAMYLCASSLSRDLGGNTIYFGEGSWLTVV.

The chain employs TRBV24-1 and TRBJ2-1; D may be TRBD1 or TRBD2 (5 bases each). The V end lost 5 bases, the J end lost 8 bases, and 12 bases lay between the germline ends. This CDR3 spans 13 amino acids. CDR1 is KGHDR, CDR2 SFDVKD, per germline. The CDR3 region has the DNA TGTGCCACCAGTGGTGGGGGTAGCGATGAGCAGTTCTTC. This gives the protein CATSGGGSDEQFF.

This chain's CDR3 is CASSRIGLQNTEAFF. The CDR3 DNA sequence: TGTGCCAGCAGCCGAATAGGACTGCAGAACACTGAAGCTTTCTTT. The chain is built from TRBV7-9 and TRBJ1-1, with D unclear. This CDR3 is built from 15 residues. Trimming took off 5 bases at V and 1 base at J, with 14 bases between the two ends. Per the germline V gene, CDR1 is SEHNR and CDR2 is FQNEAQ (reference sequence).

The V gene is TRBV4-1, the J gene TRBJ2-2, with 8 bases that match TRBD1. V gave up 6 bases and J gave up 4 bases; unmatched junction bases: 4. This CDR3 region has 14 residues. In germline, CDR1 is MGHRA, CDR2 YSYEKL. The CDR3 sequence: CASRRQGSTGELFF. The DNA for the CDR3 is TGCGCCAGCAGACGACAGGGGTCCACCGGGGAGCTGTTTTTT.

This rearrangement joins TRBV7-2 to TRBJ2-3; no definite D call. CDR1 SGHTA and CDR2 FQGNSA come from the germline V gene. The ends were cut back, 0 bases at V and 0 bases at J, with 7 bases in the middle. The CDR3 is 15 residues long. CDR3 in amino acids: CASSLAAASTDTQYF. The CDR3 DNA is TGTGCCAGCAGCTTAGCTGCCGCTAGCACAGATACGCAGTATTTT.

This clonotype was seen a few times. The rearrangement links TRBV7-2 to TRBJ2-1; 8 positions agree with TRBD1. The V gene end was trimmed by 3 bases and the J gene end by 9 bases; junction bases not matched to a gene: 7. Germline-derived CDR1 and CDR2 are SGHTA and FQGNSA. CDR3 length: 14 residues. CDR3 sequence (DNA): TGTGCCAGCAGCTTCGACAGGGGTGGGGGTGAGCAGTTCTTC. Residues: CASSFDRGGGEQFF.

The chain employs TRBV7-9 and TRBJ2-3; D gene ambiguous. The CDR3 totals 14 residues. Germline CDR1 SEHNR, CDR2 FQNEAQ (reference sequence). V was cut by 5 bases and J by 0 bases, with 9 bases left in between. In DNA, the CDR3 is TGTGCCAGCAGCCCTCGGTGGAGCACAGATACGCAGTATTTT. Translation gives CASSPRWSTDTQYF.

This clonotype was observed a handful of times. The chain carries TRBV4-1 and TRBJ1-1, with D hard to call. There are 14 residues in the CDR3. Trimming pared 3 bases from V and 1 base from J, leaving 9 bases between. Germline loops: CDR1 MGHRA, CDR2 YSYEKL. The CDR3 coding sequence is TGCGCCAGCAGCCAGCCCCGGAAGAACACTGAAGCTTTCTTT. This translates into CASSQPRKNTEAFF.

This chain uses TRBV2 with TRBJ2-3; the D is unclear. Germline-derived CDR1 and CDR2 are SNHLY and FYNNEI. Between the trimmed V and J ends, which lost 6 bases and 1 base, there was a span of 11 bases. This CDR3 is built from 14 residues. The chain's CDR3 is CASSPQRGTDTQYF. The CDR3 DNA reads TGTGCCAGCAGCCCCCAACGGGGCACAGATACGCAGTATTTT.

J is TRBJ2-1 and V is TRBV7-9; unclear D gene. The germline CDR1 and CDR2 sequences are SEHNR and FQNEAQ (reference sequence). V lost 2 bases, J lost 4 bases, and 18 bases lay in between. The CDR3 extends over 17 amino acids. The CDR3 bases are TGTGCCAGCAGCTTATCCTCCCTAGAAACGTTATACAATGAGCAGTTCTTC. The encoded protein is CASSLSSLETLYNEQFF.

The chain joins TRBV28 to TRBJ2-5, with 7 bases aligning to TRBD2. The CDR3 contains 14 residues. Germline CDR1 is MDHEN and CDR2 is SYDVKM. V was pared by 6 bases and J by 1 base, with 5 bases of the junction left unmatched. CDR3 DNA: TGTGCCAGCAGAGCTAGCGGATCCCAAGAGACCCAGTACTTC. Encoded protein: CASRASGSQETQYF. The complete variable domain, with remaining parts taken from reference TRBV28 and TRBJ2-5, reads DVKVTQSSRYLVKRTGEKVFLECVQDMDHENMFWYRQDPGLGLRLIYFSYDVKMKEKGDIPEGYSVSREKKERFSLILESASTNQTSMYLCASRASGSQETQYFGPGTRLLVL.

This clonotype was detected many times. The V call is TRBV20-1, the J call TRBJ2-7; D remains ambiguous. The length of the CDR3 is 13 residues. V lost 1 base, J lost 0 bases, and 7 bases lay in between. Germline V lookup: CDR1 DFQATT, CDR2 SNEGSKA (reference sequence). CDR3 amino acids: CSARVSVSYEQYF. The DNA of the CDR3 is TGCAGTGCTAGAGTTTCAGTCTCCTACGAGCAGTACTTC.

There are a few counts of this clonotype. The rearrangement links TRBV7-9 to TRBJ2-3; D not resolved. Trimming took off 5 bases at V and 5 bases at J, with 11 bases between the two ends. Germline assignment: CDR1 SEHNR and CDR2 FQNEAQ (reference sequence). The CDR3 spans 13 residues. The CDR3 loop is CASSRPLEDTQYF. The CDR3 DNA reads as TGTGCCAGCAGCCGCCCCCTAGAAGATACGCAGTATTTT.

This clonotype was detected a few times. The gene calls are TRBV9 and TRBJ1-2; D gene uncertain. Germline V gene data show CDR1 as SGDLS and CDR2 as YYNGEE. The germline V and J ends were trimmed by 0 bases and 1 base, with 7 bases remaining between them. The CDR3 is made up of 14 amino acids. Here the CDR3 reads CASSVGVSNYGYTF. CDR3 in DNA: TGTGCCAGCAGCGTAGGGGTTAGTAACTATGGCTACACCTTC.

This chain joins TRBV24-1 and TRBJ2-3; D gene uncertain. Germline assignment: CDR1 KGHDR and CDR2 SFDVKD. Trimming removed 3 bases at V and 7 bases at J, with 10 bases between. CDR3 length: 13 residues. CDR3 amino acids: CATSDTKGNTQYF. In DNA, the CDR3 is TGTGCCACCAGTGATACGAAAGGAAATACGCAGTATTTT.

This clonotype appeared a few times. This chain joins TRBV3-1 and TRBJ2-7, with D unresolved. Trimming left V 0 bases short and J 4 bases short, with 10 bases between. CDR3 size: 14 residues. Per the germline V gene, CDR1 is LGHDT and CDR2 is YNNKEL (reference sequence). This CDR3 is CASSQEDRAYEQYV. The CDR3 DNA reads TGTGCCAGCAGCCAAGAAGATAGGGCTTACGAGCAGTACGTC.

This clonotype was counted a single time. The chain is built from TRBV7-9 and TRBJ1-1, with D hard to call. The CDR3 is made up of 14 amino acids. Germline loops: CDR1 SEHNR, CDR2 FQNEAQ (reference sequence). With 3 bases removed from V and 7 bases from J, the gap between germline ends came to 15 bases. Here the CDR3 DNA reads TGTGCCAGCAGCTTGTTCGCAAGTCGCGATGAAGCTTTCTTT. Its translation: CASSLFASRDEAFF.